The 11 T cell receptor beta chains below all came from one sample that was sequenced in a study of blood T cell repertoires in COVID-19. Measured with immunoSEQ multiplex PCR; TCRdb has only the in-frame clones, and not every one. The sample has approximately 250,000 clones; around 93% are singletons. Material for sequencing was PBMCs or T cells enriched from blood (not recorded which). All receptors derive from a man aged 35 to 55 who had been exposed to COVID-19.

The rearrangement joins TRBV5-1 to TRBJ2-7, with TRBD2 identical over 12 bases. CDR3 length equals 18 residues. Germline V lookup: CDR1 SGHRS, CDR2 YFSETQ. After removal of 0 bases from V and 0 bases from J, the junction contained 7 bases not matched to a gene. The CDR3 protein is CASSLAGTSGRFSYEQYF. The CDR3 nucleotides read TGCGCCAGCAGCTTGGCCGGAACTAGCGGGAGGTTCTCCTACGAGCAGTACTTC.

The V call is TRBV10-2, the J call TRBJ1-1; D is ambiguous. This CDR3 is built from 16 residues. The germline CDR1 and CDR2 sequences are WSHSY and SAAADI. Trimming shortened V by 0 bases and J by 11 bases, and 22 bases separated the two germline ends. Here the CDR3 reads CASSESNSRVWVLAFF. In nucleotides, the CDR3 is TGCGCCAGCAGTGAGTCAAACAGCCGCGTTTGGGTTTTGGCTTTCTTT.

The chain recombines TRBV4-1 with TRBJ1-4; D uncertain. CDR1 and CDR2 (germline): MGHRA, YSYEKL. The CDR3 is 16 residues long. Trimming stripped 2 bases from V and 4 bases from J, with 14 bases between. As DNA, the CDR3 is TGCGCCAGCAGCCAACCTACTCGCGGGCGTAATGAAAAACTGTTTTTT. Its translation: CASSQPTRGRNEKLFF.

The rearrangement links TRBV11-2 to TRBJ1-4; 7 bases agree with TRBD1. This CDR3 comprises 13 residues. The trim removed 5 bases at V and 5 bases at J, leaving 2 bases unmatched. Germline V CDR1 and CDR2: SGHAT, FQNNGV. In nucleotides, the CDR3 is TGTGCCAGCAGCCTGGGACAGAATGAAAAACTGTTTTTT. It yields the protein CASSLGQNEKLFF.

The V gene is TRBV21-1, the J gene TRBJ1-2; the table assigns TRBD1, which was not confirmed against the DNA. TRBV21-1 is reported as a pseudogene. This CDR3 is built from 19 residues. The CDR3 nucleotides read TGTGCCAGCAGCATTATGGGCCTGACAGGGGCCTGGAGAAGGTATGGCTACACCTTC. Translating it yields CASSIMGLTGAWRRYGYTF.

The rearrangement links TRBV12-5 to TRBJ2-3; no clear D. This CDR3 region has 12 residues. Germline CDR1 is LGHNT and CDR2 is FRNRAP. Trimming cost V 3 bases and J 5 bases, with 6 bases left between them. The CDR3 sequence: CASGFQIDTQYF. CDR3 sequence (DNA): TGTGCTAGTGGTTTTCAGATAGATACGCAGTATTTT.

V and J are TRBV5-1 and TRBJ2-1, with 10 bases aligning to TRBD2. Germline values: CDR1 SGHRS, CDR2 YFSETQ. The V and J ends lost 4 bases and 5 bases, in that order; junction bases with no gene match: 12. The CDR3 sequence is 17 residues long. The CDR3 loop is CASSPSSGLAWNNEQFF. DNA of the CDR3: TGCGCCAGCAGCCCGAGTTCGGGACTAGCGTGGAACAATGAGCAGTTCTTC.

The sample holds a few counts of this clone. This chain uses TRBV11-2 with TRBJ2-3; a weak D match, TRBD2 (6 bases). This CDR3 is built from 15 residues. Trimming took off 5 bases at V and 1 base at J, with 13 bases between the two ends. The V gene's germline CDR1 is SGHAT and CDR2 FQNNGV. The CDR3 sequence: CASSPITGGTDTQYF. For the CDR3, the DNA is TGTGCCAGCAGCCCAATTACGGGAGGCACAGATACGCAGTATTTT.

The chain links TRBV4-2 to TRBJ1-5, with 11 bases identical to TRBD1. Looked up from germline, CDR1 is LGHNA and CDR2 is YNFKEQ. J was trimmed by 5 bases and V by 4 bases; bases with no gene match: 4. There are 15 residues in the CDR3. The DNA of the CDR3 is TGTGCCAGCAGCCCTGGGACAGGGGGAGATCAGCCCCAGCATTTT. This codes for CASSPGTGGDQPQHF.

Note on this clone: Other DNA variants within this sample encode the same CDR3. The rearrangement links TRBV28 to TRBJ1-1, with D perhaps TRBD1 (5 bases). V was shortened by 1 base and J by 4 bases, with 7 bases between the two germline ends. Germline loops: CDR1 MDHEN, CDR2 SYDVKM. CDR3 length: 13 residues. DNA of the CDR3: TGTGCCAGCAGTTTATTCCAGGGCACTGAAGCTTTCTTT. Amino acids: CASSLFQGTEAFF.

The chain uses TRBV5-1 and TRBJ1-4; TRBD1 agrees at 10 bases. Germline V gene lookup returns CDR1 SGHRS and CDR2 YFSETQ. The V segment lost 3 bases and the J segment 7 bases; nucleotides outside the gene matches: 6. The CDR3 length is 15 residues. The CDR3 sequence: CASSSAGQGSEKLFF. CDR3 sequence (DNA): TGCGCCAGCAGCTCAGCGGGACAGGGGTCTGAAAAACTGTTTTTT.